There are many counts of the clone carrying this T cell receptor (beta chain). Its antigen is not identified. These data come from a study of T-cell reconstitution after alpha-beta-depleted transplantation in children. The CDR3 consists of 15 residues. CDR1 is ENHRY and CDR2 is SYGVKD in the germline V gene. Deletions cut 3 bases from V and 2 bases from J, with 12 bases between. General study points: Expanded clones from the graft, numbering several hundred, reportedly supplied alpha-beta T cells about two months after transplant.

TCRbeta library preparation incorporated unique molecular identifiers. MiXCR, applied by TCRdb to the PCR reads, yields one record per CDR3 protein. Here the sample spans around 670,000 distinct CDR3 sequences, over 10% being singletons. The specimen comprised PBMCs, sampled before TCRalphabeta/CD19-depleted stem cell transplant. The gene calls are TRBV10-3 and TRBJ2-3; the D gene is possibly TRBD2 (6 bases). The clonotype comes from a girl aged 2 to 9 with congenital amegakaryocytic thrombocytopenia, due to receive a stem cell transplant. In DNA form, the CDR3 reads TGTGCCATCAGTGACTTCGCGGGAAACACAGATACGCAGTATTTT. Its protein product is CAISDFAGNTDTQYF.